This TCR beta chain was sequenced for a study of molecular identifiers for immune sequencing clone quantification. In the study overall: Naive CD8 RNA (20,000 or 100,000 cells) was divided into five aliquots, with four sequenced. The study, taken as a whole, reports: Whereas naive cells kept under 1% of molecules in clones above 20 RNA copies, such clones held over 97% in effectors.

TCRdb fed the PCR reads into MiXCR, producing one record per CDR3 protein. The sample has some 590,000 distinct CDR3 sequences, 25% seen once. Remarks on this clonotype: The antigen is not known. It is likely a read error, because the conserved phenylalanine at the end of the CDR3 is missing.

The TCR comes from a human donor in good health. Some libraries in this study had Jurkat cell RNA spiked in. The sequenced material came from naive CD8+ T cells from blood, with Jurkat cell RNA spiked in. As to subset: FACS-sorted CD8+CD4-CCR7+CD45RA+ naive T cells.

DNA of the CDR3: TGTGCCAGCAGCCCAGGGTCCACCACTGAAGCTTTCCTT. Translated, it gives CASSPGSTTEAFL. The V and J genes are TRBV7-9 and TRBJ1-1; possibly TRBD1 for D (5 bases). Germline lookup yields CDR1 SEHNR and CDR2 FQNEAQ (reference sequence). The V end lost 5 bases, the J end lost 4 bases, and 11 bases lay between the germline ends. CDR3 length: 13 amino acids.